This T cell receptor (beta chain) was captured in a study of T cells in Graves' hyperthyroidism and ophthalmopathy. This clonotype was observed many times. Cells are PBMCs isolated from 10 ml of fresh blood. Amplified TCR beta CDR3 regions came from RNA transcripts. The TCR CDR3 was amplified in a first-round RT-PCR using the HTBI primer set. MiXCR was run by TCRdb on the multiplex PCR reads, yielding one entry per CDR3 protein. Of 600,000 to 700,000 distinct CDR3 sequences in the sample, 14% to 15% were seen once. The CDR3 has 16 residues. Germline assignment: CDR1 SGHAT and CDR2 FQNNGV. The V gene lost 4 bases and the J gene lost 2 bases, with 17 bases spanning the gap.

This receptor was obtained from a woman aged 40 to 49 with Graves' ophthalmopathy. The sample consisted of blood. The chain is built from TRBV11-2 and TRBJ1-2; D ambiguous. The CDR3 region is CASSWEVRATNYGYTF. The CDR3 nucleotides read TGTGCCAGCAGCTGGGAGGTCCGGGCCACCAACTATGGCTACACCTTC.